This TCR beta chain comes out of a study of Ad26.COV2.S vaccination and SARS-CoV-2 variants. On the study more broadly: The authors gave Ad26.COV2.S intramuscularly, either once or twice 56 days apart.

This clone came up a few times. Antigen specificity is unknown. General study findings and limits: Once vaccination had occurred, spike-specific CD8+ and CD4+ T cell responses reportedly showed substantial breadth.

This CDR3 has 15 amino acids. Germline CDR1 reads MDHEN; CDR2 reads SYDVKM. V was shortened by 5 bases and J by 9 bases, with 17 bases between the two germline ends. Indicated treatment: 15 to 20 received Ad26.COV2.S at low or high dose, single or two shots; five or six received placebo; per-sample allocation not given. Sampling was done on day 63 after the first vaccine or placebo injection. In Boston, an adult donor aged 18-55 years took part. Expressing Wuhan-strain SARS-CoV-2 spike, an Ad26 vector served as the vaccine. The repertoire was sequenced with immunoSEQ multiplex PCR; TCRdb's copy has only in-frame clones and lacks some. The repertoire holds roughly 420,000 clones, with roughly 88% as singletons.

The chain carries TRBV28 and TRBJ1-6; tentative D call: TRBD1 (5 bases). Sequencing used peripheral blood, obtained in a trial of Ad26.COV2.S vaccine versus placebo. The clonotype was recovered from a person between 18 and 65 years old who received the Ad26.COV2.S COVID-19 vaccine or a placebo. The CDR3 here is CASSPALQGGSPLHF. The CDR3 region has the DNA TGTGCCAGCAGTCCCGCCCTGCAGGGAGGTTCACCCCTCCACTTT.